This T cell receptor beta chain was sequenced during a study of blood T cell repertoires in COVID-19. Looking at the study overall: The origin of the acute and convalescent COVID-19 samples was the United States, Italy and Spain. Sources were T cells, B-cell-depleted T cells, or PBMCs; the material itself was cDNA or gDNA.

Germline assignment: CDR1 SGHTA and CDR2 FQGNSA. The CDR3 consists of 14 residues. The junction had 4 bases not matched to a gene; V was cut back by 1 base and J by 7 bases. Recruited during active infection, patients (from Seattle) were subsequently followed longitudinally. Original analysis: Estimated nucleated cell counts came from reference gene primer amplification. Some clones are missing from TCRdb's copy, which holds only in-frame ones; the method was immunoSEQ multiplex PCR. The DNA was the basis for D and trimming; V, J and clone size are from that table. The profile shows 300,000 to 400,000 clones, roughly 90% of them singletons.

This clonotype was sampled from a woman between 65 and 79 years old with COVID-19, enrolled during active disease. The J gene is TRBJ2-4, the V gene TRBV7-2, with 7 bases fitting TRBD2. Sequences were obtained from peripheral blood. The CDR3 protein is CASSLGGGWNIQYF. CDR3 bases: TGTGCCAGCAGCTTAGGCGGGGGATGGAACATTCAGTACTTC. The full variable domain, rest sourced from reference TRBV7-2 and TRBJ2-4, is GAGVSQSPSNKVTEKGKDVELRCDPISGHTALYWYRQSLGQGLEFLIYFQGNSAPDKSGLPSDRFSAERTGGSVSTLTIQRTQQEDSAVYLCASSLGGGWNIQYFGAGTRLSVL.